The 12 T cell receptor beta chains below come from one sample, sequenced in a study of blood T cell repertoires in COVID-19. The method was immunoSEQ multiplex PCR; TCRdb's version includes in-frame clones alone and lacks a portion of them. Of roughly 180,000 clones listed, approximately 85% are singletons. The source material was peripheral blood. The source is a woman aged 60-75 years with COVID-19, enrolled during active disease.

Here the CDR3 DNA reads TGTGCCAGCTCATCACAGGGACTTAATGAAAAACTGTTTTTT. This translates into CASSSQGLNEKLFF. The chain has TRBV18 and TRBJ1-4; a possible D gene is TRBD1 (6 bases). CDR3 size: 14 residues. Per germline, CDR1 KGHSH and CDR2 LQKENI. V gave up 5 bases and J gave up 4 bases, with 11 bases separating them.

The rearrangement links TRBV7-9 to TRBJ1-2; D remains ambiguous. This CDR3 is built from 13 residues. V was shortened by 6 bases and J by 7 bases, with 15 bases between the two germline ends. CDR1 and CDR2 from the germline V gene are SEHNR and FQNEAQ (reference sequence). CDR3 bases: TGTGCCAGCAGTCCCCCGACACATCCTGGCTACACCTTC. Its translation: CASSPPTHPGYTF.

The rearrangement joins TRBV6-5 to TRBJ2-2, with 9 nucleotides matching TRBD2. The V gene's germline CDR1 is MNHEY and CDR2 SVGAGI. V gave up 7 bases and J gave up 6 bases; unmatched junction bases: 9. CDR3 length equals 15 residues. CDR3 DNA: TGTGCCAGCAAGTCCCCTAGCGGGGTGGCCGGGGAGCTGTTTTTT. Its translation: CASKSPSGVAGELFF.

CDR3 nucleotide sequence: TGTGCCAGTAGCCCGACTAGCACGACGGAGACCCAGTACTTC. It codes for CASSPTSTTETQYF. The V gene is TRBV19, the J gene TRBJ2-5, with 7 bases identical to TRBD2. Trimming took 6 bases from V and 5 from J; bases not matched to a gene: 9. From germline, CDR1 is LNHDA and CDR2 SQIVND (reference sequence). The CDR3 runs 14 residues.

The chain joins TRBV7-6 to TRBJ2-5; no reliable D call. The CDR3 totals 15 residues. CDR1 and CDR2 from the germline V gene are SGHVS and FNYEAQ. V lost 2 bases, J lost 4 bases, and 14 bases lay in between. Here the CDR3 DNA reads TGTGCCAGCAGCTTAATGTACAGTCTCGGAGAGACCCAGTACTTC. It codes for CASSLMYSLGETQYF.

The chain joins TRBV5-4 to TRBJ2-5, with D hard to call. The length of the CDR3 is 15 residues. V was clipped by 3 bases and J by 2 bases, with 14 bases between them. Germline V gene data show CDR1 as SGHNT and CDR2 as YYREEE (reference sequence). DNA for the CDR3: TGTGCCAGCAGCTGGAAAGCGAGGCCGCAAGAGACCCAGTACTTC. This translates into CASSWKARPQETQYF.

This clone occurred a few times. V is TRBV5-4 and J is TRBJ2-1, with D unresolved. The germline V gene has CDR1 SGHNT and CDR2 YYREEE (reference sequence). V shed 1 base and J shed 6 bases, with 17 bases lying between them. This CDR3 comprises 16 residues. CDR3 coding DNA: TGTGCCAGCAGCTTGCCCGGGTCTCGTCTGGGCAATGAGCAGTTCTTC. It yields the protein CASSLPGSRLGNEQFF. The full variable domain, completed using reference TRBV5-4 and TRBJ2-1, is ETGVTQSPTHLIKTRGQQVTLRCSSQSGHNTVSWYQQALGQGPQFIFQYYREEENGRGNFPPRFSGLQFPNYSSELNVNALELDDSALYLCASSLPGSRLGNEQFFGPGTRLTVL.

This chain joins TRBV27 and TRBJ2-2; D is possibly TRBD1 (6 bases). The CDR3 covers 14 residues. V was pared by 7 bases and J by 6 bases, with 15 bases between. Germline loops: CDR1 MNHEY, CDR2 SMNVEV (reference sequence). The CDR3 region is CASTYRVGAGELFF. The DNA of the CDR3 is TGTGCCAGCACCTACAGGGTTGGGGCCGGGGAGCTGTTTTTT.

The chain carries TRBV5-4 and TRBJ2-1; possible D gene TRBD2, 6 bases. This CDR3 has 16 amino acids. CDR1 and CDR2 (germline): SGHNT, YYREEE (reference sequence). The ends were cut back, 4 bases at V and 8 bases at J, with 22 bases in the middle. The CDR3, as DNA: TGTGCCAGCAGCACGACCCGGGCCCGAGGGGAGGATGAGCAGTTCTTC. This sequence encodes CASSTTRARGEDEQFF.

V gene TRBV28 combines with J gene TRBJ2-3, with 7 bases matching TRBD2. CDR1 MDHEN and CDR2 SYDVKM come from the germline V gene. Losses at the gene ends were 1 base for V and 4 bases for J; bases not matched to a gene: 2. The CDR3 has 14 amino acids. DNA of the CDR3: TGTGCCAGCAGTTTATTAGCGGGTCCAGATACGCAGTATTTT. It encodes CASSLLAGPDTQYF.

This sequence joins TRBV30 and TRBJ1-1; D gene uncertain. The CDR3 is 13 amino acids. V gave up 3 bases and J gave up 3 bases, with 11 bases separating them. CDR1 and CDR2 (germline): GTSNPN, SVGIG (reference sequence). As DNA, the CDR3 is TGTGCCTGGAGAACCGAGGCCCACACTGAAGCTTTCTTT. It specifies CAWRTEAHTEAFF.

This sequence joins TRBV19 and TRBJ1-5; perhaps TRBD1 as D (6 bases). Trimming removed 4 bases from V and 7 bases from J, with 11 bases in between. CDR1 LNHDA and CDR2 SQIVND come from the germline V gene (reference sequence). This CDR3 region has 13 residues. The CDR3 region is CASSSAGAQPQHF. The CDR3 DNA is TGTGCCAGTAGTAGCGCAGGGGCCCAGCCCCAGCATTTT.